The present entry profiles one T cell receptor (beta chain) with its context. Germline assignment: CDR1 MDHEN and CDR2 SYDVKM. V lost 4 bases to trimming and J lost 8 bases; unmatched junction nucleotides: 7. The CDR3 length is 15 residues. The use of a sample-barcoded 5' primer and a J-beta primer mix characterized a second PCR of roughly 7 to 12 cycles. One entry per CDR3 protein, called by TCRdb with MiXCR from the 5' RACE reads. The data contain 1.5 million to 2 million distinct CDR3 sequences, 28% of them singletons. The data stem from a study of blood T cells in healthy people across ages. The chain recombines TRBV28 with TRBJ2-1; TRBD2 matches 11 bases. The receptor comes from a woman in her 30s in good health. The sample consisted of blood. The CDR3 here is CASSSNSGRVYEQFF. In DNA form, the CDR3 reads TGTGCCAGCAGTTCCAATAGCGGGAGGGTGTATGAGCAGTTCTTC.